This T cell receptor (beta chain) originates from a study of chemoradiotherapy in HPV16-positive cancers. Sequenced by immunoSEQ multiplex PCR; TCRdb stores in-frame clones only, minus some. Among approximately 1,100 clones listed, around 85% were seen once. General study points: During treatment, candidate HPV-specific clones and E7-related motifs expanded in tumor. For HPV16-positive patients, expanding HPV-responsive T cells associated with longer recurrence-free survival.

As regards this clone: Its cognate antigen is unknown.

Sequenced material: tumor tissue, taken from a patient who underwent chemoradiotherapy. The sequence derives from a human donor with HPV-associated anogenital cancer.

The CDR3 coding sequence is TGTGCCAGCAGCGCCGGACTAGCGGGAGCCACCGGGGAGCTGTTTTTT. Translating it yields CASSAGLAGATGELFF. This chain connects TRBV9 to TRBJ2-2; 13 bases align to TRBD2. V lost 3 bases and J lost 4; bases outside the gene matches: 3. CDR3 length: 16 residues. Per the germline V gene, CDR1 is SGDLS and CDR2 is YYNGEE.